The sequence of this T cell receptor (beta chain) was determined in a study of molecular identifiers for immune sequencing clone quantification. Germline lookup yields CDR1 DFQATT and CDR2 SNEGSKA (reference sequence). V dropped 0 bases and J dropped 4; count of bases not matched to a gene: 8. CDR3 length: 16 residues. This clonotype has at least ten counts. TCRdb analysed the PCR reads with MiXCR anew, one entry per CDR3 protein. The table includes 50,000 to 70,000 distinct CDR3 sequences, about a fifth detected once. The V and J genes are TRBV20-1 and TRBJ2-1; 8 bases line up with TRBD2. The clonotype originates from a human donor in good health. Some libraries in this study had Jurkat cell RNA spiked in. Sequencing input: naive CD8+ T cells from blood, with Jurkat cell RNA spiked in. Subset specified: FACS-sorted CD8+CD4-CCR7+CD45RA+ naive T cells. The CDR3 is CSARDLAGGNYNEQFF. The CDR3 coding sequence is TGCAGTGCTAGAGATTTGGCGGGAGGCAATTACAATGAGCAGTTCTTC.